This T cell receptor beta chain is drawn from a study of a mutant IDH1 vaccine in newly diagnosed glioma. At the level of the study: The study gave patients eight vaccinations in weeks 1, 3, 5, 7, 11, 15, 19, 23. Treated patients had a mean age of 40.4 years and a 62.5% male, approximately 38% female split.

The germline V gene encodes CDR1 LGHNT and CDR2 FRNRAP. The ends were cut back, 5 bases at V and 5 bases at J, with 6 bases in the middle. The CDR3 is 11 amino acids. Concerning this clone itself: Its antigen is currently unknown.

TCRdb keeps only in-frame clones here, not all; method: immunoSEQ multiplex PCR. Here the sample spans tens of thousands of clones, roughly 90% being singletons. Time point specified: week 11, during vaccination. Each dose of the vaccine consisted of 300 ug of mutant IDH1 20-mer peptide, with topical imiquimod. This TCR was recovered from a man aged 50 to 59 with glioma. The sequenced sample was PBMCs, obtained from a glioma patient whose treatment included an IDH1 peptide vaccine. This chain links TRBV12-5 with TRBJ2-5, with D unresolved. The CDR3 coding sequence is TGTGCTAGTGGTGAGAAGGAGACCCAGTACTTC. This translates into CASGEKETQYF.